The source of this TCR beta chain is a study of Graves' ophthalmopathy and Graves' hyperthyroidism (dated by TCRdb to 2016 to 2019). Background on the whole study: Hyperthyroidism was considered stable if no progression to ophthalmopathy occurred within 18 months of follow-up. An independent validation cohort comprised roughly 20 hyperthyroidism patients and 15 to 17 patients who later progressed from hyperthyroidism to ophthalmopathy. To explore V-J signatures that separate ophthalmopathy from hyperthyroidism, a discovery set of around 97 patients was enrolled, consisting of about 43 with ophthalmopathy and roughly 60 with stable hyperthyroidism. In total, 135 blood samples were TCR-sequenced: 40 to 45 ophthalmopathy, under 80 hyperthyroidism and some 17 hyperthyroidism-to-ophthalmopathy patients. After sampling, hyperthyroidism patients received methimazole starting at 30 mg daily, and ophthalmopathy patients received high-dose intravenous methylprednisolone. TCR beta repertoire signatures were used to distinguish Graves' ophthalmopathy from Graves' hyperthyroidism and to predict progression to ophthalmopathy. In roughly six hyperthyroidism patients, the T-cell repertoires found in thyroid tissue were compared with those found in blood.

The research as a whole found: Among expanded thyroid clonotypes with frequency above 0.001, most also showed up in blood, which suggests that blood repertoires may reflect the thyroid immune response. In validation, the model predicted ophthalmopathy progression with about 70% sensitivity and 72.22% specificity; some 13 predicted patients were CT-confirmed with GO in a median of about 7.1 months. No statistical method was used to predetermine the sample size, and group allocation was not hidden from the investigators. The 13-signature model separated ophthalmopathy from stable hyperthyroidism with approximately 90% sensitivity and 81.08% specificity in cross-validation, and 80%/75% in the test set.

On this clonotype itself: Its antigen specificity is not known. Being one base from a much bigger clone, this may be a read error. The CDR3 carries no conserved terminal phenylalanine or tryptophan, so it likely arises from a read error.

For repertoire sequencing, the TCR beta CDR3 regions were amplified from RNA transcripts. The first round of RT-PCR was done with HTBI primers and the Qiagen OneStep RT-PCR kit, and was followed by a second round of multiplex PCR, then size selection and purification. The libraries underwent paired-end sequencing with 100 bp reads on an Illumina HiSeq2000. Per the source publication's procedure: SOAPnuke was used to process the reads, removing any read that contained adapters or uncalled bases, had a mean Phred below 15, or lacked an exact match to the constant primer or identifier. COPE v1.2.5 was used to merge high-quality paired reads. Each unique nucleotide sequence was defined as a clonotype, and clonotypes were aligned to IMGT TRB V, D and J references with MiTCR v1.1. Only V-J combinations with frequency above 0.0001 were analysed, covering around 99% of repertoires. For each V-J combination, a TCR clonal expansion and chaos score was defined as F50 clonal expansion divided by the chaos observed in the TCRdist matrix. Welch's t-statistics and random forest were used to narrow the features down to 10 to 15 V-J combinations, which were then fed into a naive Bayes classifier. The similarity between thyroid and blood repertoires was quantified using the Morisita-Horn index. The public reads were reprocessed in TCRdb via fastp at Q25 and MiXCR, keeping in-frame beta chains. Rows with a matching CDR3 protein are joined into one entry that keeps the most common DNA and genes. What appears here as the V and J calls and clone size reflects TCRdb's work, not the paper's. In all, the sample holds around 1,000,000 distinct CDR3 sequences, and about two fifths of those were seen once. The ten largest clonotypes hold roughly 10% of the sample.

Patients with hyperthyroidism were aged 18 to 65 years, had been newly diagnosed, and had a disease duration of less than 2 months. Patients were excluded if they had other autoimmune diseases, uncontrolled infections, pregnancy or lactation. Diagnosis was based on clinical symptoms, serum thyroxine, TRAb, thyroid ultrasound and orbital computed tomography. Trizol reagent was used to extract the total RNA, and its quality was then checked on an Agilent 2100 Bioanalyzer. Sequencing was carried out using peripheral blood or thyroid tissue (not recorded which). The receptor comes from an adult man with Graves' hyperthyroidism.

The nucleotide sequence is given as TGTGCCAGCACGCTGGGGGTCGGCTACGAGCAGTACCTC. It translates to CASTLGVGYEQYL. The V and J genes are TRBV7-9 and TRBJ2-7; the D gene is perhaps TRBD1 or TRBD2, as each covers 5 bases. At the junction V is shortened by 7 bases and J by 3 bases, with 13 bases in between. The CDR3 extends over 13 residues, inclusive of both ends. The CDR3 DNA has 39 bases and is translated from base 1. The germline V gene (reference sequence) provides CDR1 SEHNR and CDR2 FQNEAQ.